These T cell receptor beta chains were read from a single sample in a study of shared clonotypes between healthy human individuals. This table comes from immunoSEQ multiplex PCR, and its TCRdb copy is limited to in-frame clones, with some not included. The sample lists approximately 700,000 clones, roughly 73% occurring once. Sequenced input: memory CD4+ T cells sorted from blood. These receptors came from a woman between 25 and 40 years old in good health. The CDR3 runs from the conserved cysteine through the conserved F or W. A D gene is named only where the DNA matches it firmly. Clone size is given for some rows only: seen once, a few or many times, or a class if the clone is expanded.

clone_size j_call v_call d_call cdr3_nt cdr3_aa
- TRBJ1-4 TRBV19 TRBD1 TGTGCCAGTAGTGCAGGGGGCCGGGAAAAACTGTTTTTT CASSAGGREKLFF
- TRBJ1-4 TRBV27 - TGTGCCAGCAGTTTCCACCGAGCAACTAATGAAAAACTGTTTTTT CASSFHRATNEKLFF
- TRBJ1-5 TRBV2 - TGTGCCAGCAGTCAAAAAGGCAGAGGGAATCAGCCCCAGCATTTT CASSQKGRGNQPQHF
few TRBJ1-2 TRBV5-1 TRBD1 TGCGCCAGCAGTCCTGGGACAGGGGGCTTCGGCTACACCTTC CASSPGTGGFGYTF
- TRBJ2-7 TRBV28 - TGTGCCAGCAGTATCGGTGAGCAGTACTTC CASSIGEQYF
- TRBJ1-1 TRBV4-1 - TGCGCCAGCAGCCAACAAGGAAGGGCGGGAGTCACTGAAGCTTTCTTT CASSQQGRAGVTEAFF
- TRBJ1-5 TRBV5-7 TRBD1 TGTGCCAGCAGCTCGCCCGGGACAGACATTTGTACTAGCAATCAGCCCCAGCATTTT CASSSPGTDICTSNQPQHF
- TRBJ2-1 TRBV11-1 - TGTGCCAGCAGCGCTAAGGGGAGCTCCTACAATGAGCAGTTCTTC CASSAKGSSYNEQFF
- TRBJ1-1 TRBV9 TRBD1 TGTGCCAGCAGCGTAGCCCGGACAGGGAACACTGAAGCTTTCTTT CASSVARTGNTEAFF
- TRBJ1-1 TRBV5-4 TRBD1 TGTGCCAGCAGCTTGGTCAGGGGGAGTGAAGCTTTCTTT CASSLVRGSEAFF
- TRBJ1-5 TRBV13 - TGTGCCAGCAGCTTAGGGGTCAATCAGCCCCAGCATTTT CASSLGVNQPQHF
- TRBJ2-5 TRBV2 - TGTGCCAGCAGCGCGGGACGGCCGATCGCTCGAGAGACCCAGTACTTC CASSAGRPIARETQYF
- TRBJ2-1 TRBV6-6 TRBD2 TGTGCCAGCAGACCCGGACTAGACTACAATGAGCAGTTCTTC CASRPGLDYNEQFF
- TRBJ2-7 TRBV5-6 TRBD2 TGTGCCAGCAGCTTGTTATCGGGGGGACTCTCCTACGAGCAGTACTTC CASSLLSGGLSYEQYF
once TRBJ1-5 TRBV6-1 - TGTGCCAGCAGTGAATCGCCCGGGGCGTTCAGTCAGCCCCAGCATTTT CASSESPGAFSQPQHF
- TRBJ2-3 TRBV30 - TGTGCCTGGAGTGTAGGGGCAGATACGCAGTATTTT CAWSVGADTQYF
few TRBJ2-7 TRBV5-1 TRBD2 TGCGCCAGCAGCTTGTCGGGGGGGCAGTCCTCCTACGAGCAGTACTTC CASSLSGGQSSYEQYF
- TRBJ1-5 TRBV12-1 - TGTGCCAGCAGCGGTAGGGAGCCCCAGCATTTT CASSGREPQHF
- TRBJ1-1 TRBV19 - TGTGCCAGTAGTCCCCAGGTTGCGAACACTGAAGCTTTCTTT CASSPQVANTEAFF
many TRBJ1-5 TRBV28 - TGTGCCAGCAGAGAGGGGAGCAATCAGCCCCAGCATTTT CASREGSNQPQHF
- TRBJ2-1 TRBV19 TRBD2 TGTGCCAGTAGTCGGACTAGCGGAAAACCTTACAATGAGCAGTTCTTC CASSRTSGKPYNEQFF
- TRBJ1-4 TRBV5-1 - TGCGCCAGCAGCTTTTACAGGGATCCGGGGGAAAAACTGTTTTTT CASSFYRDPGEKLFF
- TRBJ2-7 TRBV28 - TGTGCCAGCAGTTTAATGCGGGACATCTACTACGAGCAGTACTTC CASSLMRDIYYEQYF
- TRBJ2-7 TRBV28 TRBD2 TGTGCCAGCAGTGTCGGACTAGCGGGAGAGATCTACGAGCAGTACTTC CASSVGLAGEIYEQYF
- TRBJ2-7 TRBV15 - TGTGCCACCAGCAGAGGCGGAGCGGTCTCCTACGAGCAGTACTTC CATSRGGAVSYEQYF
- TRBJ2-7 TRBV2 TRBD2 TGTGCCAGCAGCAGACTAGCGGGAGGGCCATACGAGCAGTACTTC CASSRLAGGPYEQYF
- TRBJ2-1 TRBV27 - TGTGCCAGCAGTTTATTCGTGGGTCAATACAATGAGCAGTTCTTC CASSLFVGQYNEQFF
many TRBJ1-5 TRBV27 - TGTGCCAGCAGCCCGGCCGGTCAGCCCCAGCATTTT CASSPAGQPQHF
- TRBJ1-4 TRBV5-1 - TGCGCCAGCAGCTTTGGGGAGAAAAATGAAAAACTGTTTTTT CASSFGEKNEKLFF
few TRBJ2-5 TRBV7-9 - TGTGCCAGCAGCTCGAACCGGGACTTCGGAGAGACCCAGTACTTC CASSSNRDFGETQYF
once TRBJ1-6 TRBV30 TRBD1 TGTGCCTGGAGTGTACCTGGGACAGGACAATCACCCCTCCACTTT CAWSVPGTGQSPLHF
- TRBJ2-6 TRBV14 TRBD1 TGTGCCAGCAGCCAAGAGAGTCGGGCAGGGGGCTTCTTTGGGGCCAACGTCCTGACTTTC CASSQESRAGGFFGANVLTF
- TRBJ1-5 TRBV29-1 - TGCAGCGAGCGATCGATTAGCAATCAGCCCCAGCATTTT CSERSISNQPQHF
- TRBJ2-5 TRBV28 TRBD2 TGTGCCAGCAGCCCTAGCGGGAGGAGGCAAGAGACCCAGTACTTC CASSPSGRRQETQYF
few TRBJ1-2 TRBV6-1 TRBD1 TGTGCCAGCAGTGCTCTGACAGGGAGCTATGGCTACACCTTC CASSALTGSYGYTF
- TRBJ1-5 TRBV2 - TGTGCCAGCAGTCATGCCGGGCAAACGCGCAATCAGCCCCAGCATTTT CASSHAGQTRNQPQHF
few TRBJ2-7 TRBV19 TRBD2 TGTGCCAGTAGTATCGGAGGACTAGCGGGAGTTATGGTCGAGCAGTACTTC CASSIGGLAGVMVEQYF
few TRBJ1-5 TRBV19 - TGTGCCAGTAGTACAACCGGGGCTGACTGGGGGCTAAGTCAGCCCCAGCATTTT CASSTTGADWGLSQPQHF
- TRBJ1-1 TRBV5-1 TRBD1 TGCGCCAGCAGCTCGACCGGGACAGGGAACACTGAAGCTTTCTTT CASSSTGTGNTEAFF
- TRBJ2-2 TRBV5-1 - TGCGCCAGCAGCTACACGCCCGGACAGAACACCGGGGAGCTGTTTTTT CASSYTPGQNTGELFF
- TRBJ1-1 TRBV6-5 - TGTGCAGCGGGGGAGGCGGACACTGAAGCTTTCTTT CAAGEADTEAFF
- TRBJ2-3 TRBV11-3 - TGTGCCAGCAGCTTAGCGGGCCTCACAGATACGCAGTATTTT CASSLAGLTDTQYF
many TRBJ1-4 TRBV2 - TGTGCCAGCAGACAACAGGGACCTAATGAAAAACTGTTTTTT CASRQQGPNEKLFF
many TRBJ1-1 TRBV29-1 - TGCAGCGTTGTCCCGGTAGTCACTGAAGCTTTCTTT CSVVPVVTEAFF
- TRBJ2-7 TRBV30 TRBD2 TGTGCCTGGGGATGGGGGATCCCGGGGGGTGAGCAGTACTTC CAWGWGIPGGEQYF
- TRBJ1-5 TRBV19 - TGTGCCAGTAGACCCATTACGGGGATCTCTATGGATCAGCCCCAGCATTTT CASRPITGISMDQPQHF
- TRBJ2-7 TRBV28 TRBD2 TGTGCCAGCAGTCTTCTTACTAGCGCCAATAGCTACGAGCAGTACTTC CASSLLTSANSYEQYF
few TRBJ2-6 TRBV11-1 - TGTGCCAGCACCAATAAGAGGGAGGCCAACGTCCTGACTTTC CASTNKREANVLTF
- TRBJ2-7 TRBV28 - TGTGCCAGCAGTTCCCAACTCGGACAGTACGAGCAGTACTTC CASSSQLGQYEQYF
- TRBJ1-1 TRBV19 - TGTGCCAGTAGTATAGATCGCAGAGGGGACACTGAAGCTTTCTTT CASSIDRRGDTEAFF
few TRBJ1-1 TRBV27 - TGTGCCAGCAGGTCTAACCCCGGGGGCTTCGAAGCTTTCTTT CASRSNPGGFEAFF
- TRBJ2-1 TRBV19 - TGTGCCAGTAGTATAGCCCTCAGGGACCGGGGGACAAACAATGAGCAGTTCTTC CASSIALRDRGTNNEQFF
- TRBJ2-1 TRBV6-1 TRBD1 TGTGCCAGCAGTGATTGGACAGGGTTAAGAGACAATGAGCAGTTCTTC CASSDWTGLRDNEQFF
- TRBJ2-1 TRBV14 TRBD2 TGTGCCAGCAGCCAACTAGAAGGGAGGGGTGAGCAGTTCTTC CASSQLEGRGEQFF
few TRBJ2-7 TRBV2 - TGTGCCAGCAGTGAATTAACCCTAAAGGAGCAGTACTTC CASSELTLKEQYF